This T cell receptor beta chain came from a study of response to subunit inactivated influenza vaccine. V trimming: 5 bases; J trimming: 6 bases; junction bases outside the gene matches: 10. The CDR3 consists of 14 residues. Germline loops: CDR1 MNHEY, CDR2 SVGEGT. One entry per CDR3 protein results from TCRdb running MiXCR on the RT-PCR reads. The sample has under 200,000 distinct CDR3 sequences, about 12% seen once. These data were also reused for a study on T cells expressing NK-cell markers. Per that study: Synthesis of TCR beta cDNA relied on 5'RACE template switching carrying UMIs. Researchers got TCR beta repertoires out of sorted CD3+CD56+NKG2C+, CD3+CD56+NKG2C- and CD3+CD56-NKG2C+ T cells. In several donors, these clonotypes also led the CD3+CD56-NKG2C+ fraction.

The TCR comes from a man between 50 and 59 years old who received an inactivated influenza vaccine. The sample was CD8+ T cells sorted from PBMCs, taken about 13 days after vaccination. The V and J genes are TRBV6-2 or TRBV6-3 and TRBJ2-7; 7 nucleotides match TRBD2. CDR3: CASSTGLGGPEQYF. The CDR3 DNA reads TGTGCCAGCAGTACTGGACTAGGCGGACCCGAGCAGTACTTC.